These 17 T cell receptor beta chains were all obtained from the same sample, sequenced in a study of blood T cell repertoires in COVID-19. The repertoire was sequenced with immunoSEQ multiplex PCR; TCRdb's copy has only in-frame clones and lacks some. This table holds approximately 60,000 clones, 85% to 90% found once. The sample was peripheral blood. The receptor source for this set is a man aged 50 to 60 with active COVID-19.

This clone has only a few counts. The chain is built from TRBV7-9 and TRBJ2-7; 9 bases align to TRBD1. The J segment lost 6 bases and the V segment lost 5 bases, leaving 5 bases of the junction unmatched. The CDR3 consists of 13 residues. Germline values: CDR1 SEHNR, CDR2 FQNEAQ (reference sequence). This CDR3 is CASSSTGGSEQYF. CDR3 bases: TGTGCCAGCAGCAGTACAGGGGGCTCCGAGCAGTACTTC.

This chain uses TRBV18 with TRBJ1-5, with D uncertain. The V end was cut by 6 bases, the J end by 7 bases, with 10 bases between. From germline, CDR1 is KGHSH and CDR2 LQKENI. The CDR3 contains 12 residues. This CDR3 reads CASSLGEQPQHF. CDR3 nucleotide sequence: TGTGCCAGCTCCCTAGGAGAGCAGCCCCAGCATTTT.

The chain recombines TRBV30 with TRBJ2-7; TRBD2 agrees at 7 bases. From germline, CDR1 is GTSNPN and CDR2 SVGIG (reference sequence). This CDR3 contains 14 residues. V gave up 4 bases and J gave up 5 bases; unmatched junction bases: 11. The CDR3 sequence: CAWNGGEGLHEQYF. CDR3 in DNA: TGTGCCTGGAATGGGGGGGAGGGCCTCCACGAGCAGTACTTC.

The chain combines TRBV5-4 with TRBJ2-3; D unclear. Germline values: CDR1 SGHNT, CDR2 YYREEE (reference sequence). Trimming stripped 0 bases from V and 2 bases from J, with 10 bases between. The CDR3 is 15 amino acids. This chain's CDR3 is CASSLDPGDTDTQYF. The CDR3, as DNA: TGTGCCAGCAGCTTGGACCCCGGAGACACAGATACGCAGTATTTT.

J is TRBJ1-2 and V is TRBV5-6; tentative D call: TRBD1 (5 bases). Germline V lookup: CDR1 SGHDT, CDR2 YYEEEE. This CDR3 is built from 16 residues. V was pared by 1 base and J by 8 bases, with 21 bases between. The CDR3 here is CASSLRENPRARGYTF. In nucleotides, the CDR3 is TGTGCCAGCAGCTTGCGTGAGAACCCCAGGGCACGGGGCTACACCTTC.

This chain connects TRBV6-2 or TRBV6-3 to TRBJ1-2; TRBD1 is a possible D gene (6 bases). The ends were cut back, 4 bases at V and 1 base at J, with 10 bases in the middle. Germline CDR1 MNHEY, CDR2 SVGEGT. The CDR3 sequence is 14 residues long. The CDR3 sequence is CASSSDRFNYGYTF. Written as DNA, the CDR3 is TGTGCCAGCAGTTCCGACAGGTTTAACTATGGCTACACCTTC.

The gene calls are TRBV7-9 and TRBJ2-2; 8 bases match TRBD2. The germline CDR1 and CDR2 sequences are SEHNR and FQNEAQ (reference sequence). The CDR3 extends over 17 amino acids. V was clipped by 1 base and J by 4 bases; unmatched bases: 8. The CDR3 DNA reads TGTGCCAGCAGCTTAGTCGCGGGGGGCCGGGTCACCGGGGAGCTGTTTTTT. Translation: CASSLVAGGRVTGELFF. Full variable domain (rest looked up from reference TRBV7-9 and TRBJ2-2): DTGVSQNPRHKITKRGQNVTFRCDPISEHNRLYWYRQTLGQGPEFLTYFQNEAQLEKSRLLSDRFSAERPKGSFSTLEIQRTEQGDSAMYLCASSLVAGGRVTGELFFGEGSRLTVL.

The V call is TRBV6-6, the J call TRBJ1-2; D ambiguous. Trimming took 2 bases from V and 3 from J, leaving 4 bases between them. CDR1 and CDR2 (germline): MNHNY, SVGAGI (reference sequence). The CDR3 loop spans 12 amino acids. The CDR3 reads CASSYRYYGYTF. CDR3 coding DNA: TGTGCCAGCAGTTACCGTTACTATGGCTACACCTTC.

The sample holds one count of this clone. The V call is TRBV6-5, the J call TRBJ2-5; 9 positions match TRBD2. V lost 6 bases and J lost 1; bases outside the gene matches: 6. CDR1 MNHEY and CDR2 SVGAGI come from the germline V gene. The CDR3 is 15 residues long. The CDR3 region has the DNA TGTGCCAGCAGGCATAGCGGGGGAATCCAAGAGACCCAGTACTTC. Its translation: CASRHSGGIQETQYF.

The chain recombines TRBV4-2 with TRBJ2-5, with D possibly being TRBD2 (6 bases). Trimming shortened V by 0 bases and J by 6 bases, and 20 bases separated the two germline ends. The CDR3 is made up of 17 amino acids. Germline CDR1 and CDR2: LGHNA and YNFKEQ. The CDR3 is CASSQDVGGPLQQTQYF. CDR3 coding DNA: TGTGCCAGCAGCCAAGATGTGGGGGGACCCCTCCAGCAGACCCAGTACTTC.

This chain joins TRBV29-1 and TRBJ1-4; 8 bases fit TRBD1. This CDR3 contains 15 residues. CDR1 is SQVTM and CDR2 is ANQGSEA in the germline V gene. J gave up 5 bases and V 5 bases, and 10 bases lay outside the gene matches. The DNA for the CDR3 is TGCAGCGTTAAGGAAGGGACAGGATCGAATGAAAAACTGTTTTTT. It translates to CSVKEGTGSNEKLFF.

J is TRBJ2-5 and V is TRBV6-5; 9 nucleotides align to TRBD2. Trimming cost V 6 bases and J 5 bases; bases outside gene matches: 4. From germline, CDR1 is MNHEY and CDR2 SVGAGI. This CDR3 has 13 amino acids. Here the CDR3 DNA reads TGTGCCAGCAGACCCGCGGGAGGGGAGACCCAGTACTTC. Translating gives CASRPAGGETQYF.

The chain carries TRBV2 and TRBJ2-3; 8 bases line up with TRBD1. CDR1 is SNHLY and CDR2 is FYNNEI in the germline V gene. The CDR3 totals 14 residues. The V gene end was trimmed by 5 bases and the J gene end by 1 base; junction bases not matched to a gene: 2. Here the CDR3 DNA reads TGTGCCAGCAGTAAGACAGGGGGCACAGATACGCAGTATTTT. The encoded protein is CASSKTGGTDTQYF.

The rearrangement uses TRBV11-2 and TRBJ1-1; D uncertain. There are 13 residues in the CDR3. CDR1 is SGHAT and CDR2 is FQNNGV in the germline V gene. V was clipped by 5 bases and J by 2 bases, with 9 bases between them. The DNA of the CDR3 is TGTGCCAGCAGCCTTGGGCGTAACACTGAAGCTTTCTTT. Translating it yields CASSLGRNTEAFF.

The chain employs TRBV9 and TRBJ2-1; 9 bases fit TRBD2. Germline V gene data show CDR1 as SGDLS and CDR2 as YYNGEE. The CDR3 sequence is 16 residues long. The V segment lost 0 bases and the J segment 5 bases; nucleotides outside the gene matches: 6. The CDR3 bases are TGTGCCAGCAGCGTAGGCGGGGGGGTGTTGGACAATGAGCAGTTCTTC. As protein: CASSVGGGVLDNEQFF.

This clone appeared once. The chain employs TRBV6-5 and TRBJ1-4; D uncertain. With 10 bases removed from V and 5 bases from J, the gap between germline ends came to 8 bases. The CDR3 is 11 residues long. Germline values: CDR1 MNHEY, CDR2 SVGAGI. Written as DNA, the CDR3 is TGTGCCACCGGGGAAAATGAAAAACTGTTTTTT. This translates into CATGENEKLFF.

CDR3 DNA sequence: TGTGCCAGCAGTTCCCCGGGACAGGGTACAGATACGCAGTATTTT. Translated: CASSSPGQGTDTQYF. V usage is TRBV28 and J usage is TRBJ2-3, with TRBD1 matching 9 bases. V lost 4 bases to trimming and J lost 3 bases; unmatched junction nucleotides: 5. CDR1 is MDHEN, CDR2 SYDVKM, per germline. This CDR3 spans 15 amino acids.